This T cell receptor beta chain was sequenced for a study of T-cell memory formation after mild COVID-19. Study summary: Largely donor-specific sequence clusters came from two donors. General observations from the study: Pre-infection memory held some responding clones, suggesting pre-existing cross-reactive T cells responded. Later expanders leaned toward CD4+, whereas clones contracting from day 15 to 85 were balanced CD4/CD8.

CDR3 length: 17 residues. The germline V gene has CDR1 MNHNY and CDR2 SVGAGI (reference sequence). The V gene end was trimmed by 0 bases and the J gene end by 5 bases; junction bases not matched to a gene: 9. UMIs and sample barcodes were carried by the TCR alpha and TCR beta cDNA libraries that 5'RACE produced using constant-segment primers. Via MiXCR, TCRdb re-called the 5' RACE reads, giving one row per CDR3 protein. In the table there are some 210,000 distinct CDR3 sequences, around 25% of which are singletons. A note on this clonotype: Its antigen is not known.

This TCR was sampled from an adult woman who had mild COVID-19 (a few samples of this study predate the infection). Cell type and time point are not known. The chain recombines TRBV6-6 with TRBJ2-3; 9 bases are shared with TRBD1. The specimen sequenced was PBMCs or a T cell subset sorted from them (not recorded which). This CDR3 reads CASSYSRGQGRGDTQYF. The DNA of the CDR3 is TGTGCCAGCAGTTACTCTAGGGGACAGGGCCGGGGAGATACGCAGTATTTT.